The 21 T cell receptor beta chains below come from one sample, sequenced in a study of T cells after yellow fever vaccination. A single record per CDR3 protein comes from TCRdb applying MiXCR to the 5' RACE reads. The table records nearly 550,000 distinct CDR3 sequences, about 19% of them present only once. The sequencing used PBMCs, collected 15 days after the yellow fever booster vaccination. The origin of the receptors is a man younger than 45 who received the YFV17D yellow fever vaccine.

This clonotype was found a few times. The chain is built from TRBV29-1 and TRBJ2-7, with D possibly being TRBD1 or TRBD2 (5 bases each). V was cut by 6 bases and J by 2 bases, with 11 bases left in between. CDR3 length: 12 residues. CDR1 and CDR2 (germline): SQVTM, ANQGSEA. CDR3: CSVRDLPYEQYF. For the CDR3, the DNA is TGCAGCGTCCGGGACCTCCCCTACGAGCAGTACTTC.

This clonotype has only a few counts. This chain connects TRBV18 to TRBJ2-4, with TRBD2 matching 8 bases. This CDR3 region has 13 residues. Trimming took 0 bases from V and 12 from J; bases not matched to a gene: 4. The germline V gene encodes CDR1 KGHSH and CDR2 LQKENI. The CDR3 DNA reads TGTGCCAGCTCACCACCCGGGGGGGAGAGTCAGTACTTC. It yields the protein CASSPPGGESQYF.

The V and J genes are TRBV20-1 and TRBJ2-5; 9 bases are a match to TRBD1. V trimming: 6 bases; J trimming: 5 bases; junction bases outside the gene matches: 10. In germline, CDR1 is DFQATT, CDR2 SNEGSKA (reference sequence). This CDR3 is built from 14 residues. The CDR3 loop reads CSAPTGGLGETQYF. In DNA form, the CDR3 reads TGCAGTGCCCCGACAGGGGGTCTGGGGGAGACCCAGTACTTC.

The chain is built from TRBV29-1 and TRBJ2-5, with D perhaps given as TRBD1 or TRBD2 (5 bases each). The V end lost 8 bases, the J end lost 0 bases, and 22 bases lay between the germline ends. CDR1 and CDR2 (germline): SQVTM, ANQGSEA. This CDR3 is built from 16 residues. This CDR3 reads CSLMFGDPPHQETQYF. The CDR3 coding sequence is TGCAGCTTGATGTTTGGGGACCCACCTCACCAAGAGACCCAGTACTTC.

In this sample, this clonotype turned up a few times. The CDR3 spells CAITSGAENTDTQYF. As DNA, the CDR3 is TGTGCCATCACCTCTGGAGCGGAAAACACAGATACGCAGTATTTT. The chain recombines TRBV10-3 with TRBJ2-3, with D maybe TRBD2 (5 bases). Per germline, CDR1 ENHRY and CDR2 SYGVKD. This CDR3 spans 15 amino acids. V lost 7 bases and J lost 2, with 16 bases in between.

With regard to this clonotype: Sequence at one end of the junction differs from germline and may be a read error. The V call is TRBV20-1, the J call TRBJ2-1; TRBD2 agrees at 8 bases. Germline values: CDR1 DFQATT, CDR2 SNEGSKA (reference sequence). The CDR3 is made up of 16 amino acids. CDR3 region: CCAISERGSSYNEQFF. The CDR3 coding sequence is TGCTGTGCTATCTCAGAGCGGGGGAGCTCCTACAATGAGCAGTTCTTC.

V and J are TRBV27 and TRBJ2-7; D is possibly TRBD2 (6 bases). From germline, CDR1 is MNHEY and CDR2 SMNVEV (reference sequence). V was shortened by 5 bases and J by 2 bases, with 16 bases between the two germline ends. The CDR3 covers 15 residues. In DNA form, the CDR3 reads TGTGCCAGCAGTGCTAATCGAGGGAGGACCTACGAGCAGTACTTC. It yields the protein CASSANRGRTYEQYF.

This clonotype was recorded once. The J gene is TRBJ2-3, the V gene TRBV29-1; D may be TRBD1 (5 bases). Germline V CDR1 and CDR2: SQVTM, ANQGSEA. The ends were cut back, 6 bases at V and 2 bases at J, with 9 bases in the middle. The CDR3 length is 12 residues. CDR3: CSVVTDTDTQYF. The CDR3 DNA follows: TGCAGCGTCGTGACAGACACAGATACGCAGTATTTT.

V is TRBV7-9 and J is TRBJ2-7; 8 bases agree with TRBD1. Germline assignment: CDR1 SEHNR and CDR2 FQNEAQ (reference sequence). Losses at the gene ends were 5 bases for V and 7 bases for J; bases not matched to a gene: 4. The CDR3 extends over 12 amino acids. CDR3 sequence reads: CASSRTGLEQYF. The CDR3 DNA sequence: TGTGCCAGCAGCCGGACAGGGTTGGAGCAGTACTTC.

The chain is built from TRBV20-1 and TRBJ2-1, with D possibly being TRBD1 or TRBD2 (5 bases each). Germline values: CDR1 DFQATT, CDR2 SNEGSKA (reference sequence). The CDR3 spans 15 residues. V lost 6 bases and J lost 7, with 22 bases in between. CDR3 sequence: CSATPASGGLNEQFF. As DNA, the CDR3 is TGCAGTGCCACCCCAGCGTCTGGGGGTTTGAATGAGCAGTTCTTC.

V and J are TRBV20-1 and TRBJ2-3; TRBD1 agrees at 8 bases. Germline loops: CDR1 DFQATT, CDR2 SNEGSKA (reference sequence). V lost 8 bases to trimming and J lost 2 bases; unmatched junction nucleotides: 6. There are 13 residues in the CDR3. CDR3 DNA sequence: TGCAGTCAGGGACAGGCAAACACAGATACGCAGTATTTT. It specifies CSQGQANTDTQYF.

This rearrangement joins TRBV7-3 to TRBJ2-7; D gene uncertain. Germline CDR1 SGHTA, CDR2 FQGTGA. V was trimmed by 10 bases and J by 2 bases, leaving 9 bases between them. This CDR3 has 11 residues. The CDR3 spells CATAGAYEQYF. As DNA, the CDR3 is TGTGCCACCGCTGGGGCCTACGAGCAGTACTTC.

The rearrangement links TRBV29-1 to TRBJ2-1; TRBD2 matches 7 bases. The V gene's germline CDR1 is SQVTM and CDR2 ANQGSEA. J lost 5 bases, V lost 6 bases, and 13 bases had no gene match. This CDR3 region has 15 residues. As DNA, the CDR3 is TGCAGCGTGAATTTGATGGGAGGGCCCAACAATGAGCAGTTCTTC. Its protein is CSVNLMGGPNNEQFF.

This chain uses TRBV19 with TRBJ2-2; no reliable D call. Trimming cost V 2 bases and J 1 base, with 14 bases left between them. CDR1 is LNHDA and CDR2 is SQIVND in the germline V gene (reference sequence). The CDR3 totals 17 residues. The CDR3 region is CASSIMGLPGNTGELFF. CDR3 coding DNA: TGTGCCAGTAGTATAATGGGGTTGCCTGGGAACACCGGGGAGCTGTTTTTT.

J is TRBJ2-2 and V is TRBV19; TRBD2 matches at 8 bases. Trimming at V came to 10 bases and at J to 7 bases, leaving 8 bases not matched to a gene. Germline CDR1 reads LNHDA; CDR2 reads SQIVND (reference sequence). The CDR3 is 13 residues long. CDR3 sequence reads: CATLAGYSGELFF. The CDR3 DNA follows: TGTGCCACCTTAGCGGGGTATAGCGGGGAGCTGTTTTTT.

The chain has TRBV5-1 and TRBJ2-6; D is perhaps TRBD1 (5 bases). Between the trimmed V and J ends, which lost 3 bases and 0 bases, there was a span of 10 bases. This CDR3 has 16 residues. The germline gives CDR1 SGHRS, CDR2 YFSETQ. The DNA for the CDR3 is TGCGCCAGCAGCTCGTATGACAGCTCTGGGGCCAACGTCCTGACTTTC. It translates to CASSSYDSSGANVLTF.

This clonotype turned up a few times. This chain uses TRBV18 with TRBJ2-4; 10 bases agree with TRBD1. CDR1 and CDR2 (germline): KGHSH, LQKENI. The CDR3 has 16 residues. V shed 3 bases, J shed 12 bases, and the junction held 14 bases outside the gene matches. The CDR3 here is CASSPELPGQGSPQYF. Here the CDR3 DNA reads TGTGCCAGCTCACCTGAGCTTCCGGGACAGGGGAGTCCTCAGTACTTC.

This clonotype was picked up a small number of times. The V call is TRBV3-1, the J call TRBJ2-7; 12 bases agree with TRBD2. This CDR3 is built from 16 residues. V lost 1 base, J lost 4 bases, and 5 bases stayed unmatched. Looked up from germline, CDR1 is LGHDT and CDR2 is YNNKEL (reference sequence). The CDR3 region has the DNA TGTGCCAGCAGCCAAGTCAGACTAGCGGGAGTTTACGAGCAGTACTTC. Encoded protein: CASSQVRLAGVYEQYF.

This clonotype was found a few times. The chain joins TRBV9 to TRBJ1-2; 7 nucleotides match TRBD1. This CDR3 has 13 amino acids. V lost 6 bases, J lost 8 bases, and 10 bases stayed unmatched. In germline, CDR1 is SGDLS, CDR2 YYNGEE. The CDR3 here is CASTRDSGRGYTF. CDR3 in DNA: TGTGCCAGCACCCGGGACAGCGGCAGGGGCTACACCTTC.

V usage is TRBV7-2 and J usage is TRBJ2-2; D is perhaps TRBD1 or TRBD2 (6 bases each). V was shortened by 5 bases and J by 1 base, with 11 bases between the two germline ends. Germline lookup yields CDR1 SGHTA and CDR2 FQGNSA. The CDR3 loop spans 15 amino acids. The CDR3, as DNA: TGTGCCAGCAGCCCGGGGGCAATGAACACCGGGGAGCTGTTTTTT. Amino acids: CASSPGAMNTGELFF.

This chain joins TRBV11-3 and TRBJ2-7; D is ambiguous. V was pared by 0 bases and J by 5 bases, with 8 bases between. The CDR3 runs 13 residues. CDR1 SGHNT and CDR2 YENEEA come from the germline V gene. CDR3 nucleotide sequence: TGTGCCAGCAGCTTAGATCTGGGCAACGAGCAGTACTTC. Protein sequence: CASSLDLGNEQYF.